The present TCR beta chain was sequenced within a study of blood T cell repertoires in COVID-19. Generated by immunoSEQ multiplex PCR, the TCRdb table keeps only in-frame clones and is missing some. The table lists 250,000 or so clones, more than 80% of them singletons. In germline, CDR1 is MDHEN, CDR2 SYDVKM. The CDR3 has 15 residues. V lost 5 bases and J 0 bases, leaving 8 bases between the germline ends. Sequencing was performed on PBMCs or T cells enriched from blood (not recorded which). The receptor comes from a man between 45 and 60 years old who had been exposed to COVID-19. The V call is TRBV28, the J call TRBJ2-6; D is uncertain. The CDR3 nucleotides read TGTGCCAGCAGTGTTTCCCTCTCTGGGGCCAACGTCCTGACTTTC. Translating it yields CASSVSLSGANVLTF. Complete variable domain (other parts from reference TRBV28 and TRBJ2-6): DVKVTQSSRYLVKRTGEKVFLECVQDMDHENMFWYRQDPGLGLRLIYFSYDVKMKEKGDIPEGYSVSREKKERFSLILESASTNQTSMYLCASSVSLSGANVLTFGAGSRLTVL.